This T cell receptor (beta chain) derives from a study of shared clonotypes between healthy human individuals. At deep level, the assay was performed. On ten immunoSEQ deep assay plates, unsorted PBMC DNA was sequenced. Sequencing used immunoSEQ multiplex PCR; TCRdb keeps in-frame clones, though not all of them. Found here are some 500,000 clones, 70% to 80% of them singletons; the top ten hold around 12%. This CDR3 has 16 residues. The V segment lost 5 bases and the J segment 11 bases; nucleotides outside the gene matches: 18. The germline V gene has CDR1 SEHNR and CDR2 FQNEAQ (reference sequence). This clone was seen a few times. Its specificity is not known. Study observations and caveats: Genetic and exposure-history diversity was limited by the few donors.

Unsorted samples used roughly 95 million PBMCs for genomic DNA. The specimen was PBMCs. This receptor was obtained from a woman in her thirties or forties in good health. Some clones in this sample may be carry-over from other donors' samples. The chain uses TRBV7-9 and TRBJ2-5; 9 bases are a match to TRBD2. The chain's CDR3 is CASSPPRAGGHTEQYF. For the CDR3, the DNA is TGTGCCAGCAGCCCGCCCAGGGCGGGAGGGCACACAGAGCAGTACTTC.